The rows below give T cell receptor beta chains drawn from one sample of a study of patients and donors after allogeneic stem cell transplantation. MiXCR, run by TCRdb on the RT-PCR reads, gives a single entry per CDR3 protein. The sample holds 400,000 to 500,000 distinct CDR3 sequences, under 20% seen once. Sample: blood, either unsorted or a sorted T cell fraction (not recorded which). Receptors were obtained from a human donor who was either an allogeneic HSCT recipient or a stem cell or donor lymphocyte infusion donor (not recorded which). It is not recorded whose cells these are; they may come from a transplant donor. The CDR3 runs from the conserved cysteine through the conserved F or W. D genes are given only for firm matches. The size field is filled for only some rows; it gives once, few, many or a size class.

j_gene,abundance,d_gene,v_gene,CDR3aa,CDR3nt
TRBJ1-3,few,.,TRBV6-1,CASSPTRVLNTIYF,TGTGCCAGCAGCCCCACGAGAGTTCTAAACACCATATATTTT
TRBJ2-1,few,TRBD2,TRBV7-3,CASRPREGLIGEQFF,TGTGCCAGCAGGCCGCGGGAGGGCCTAATCGGCGAGCAGTTCTTC
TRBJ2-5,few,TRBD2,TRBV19,CASSFGTRINEETQYF,TGTGCCAGTAGTTTTGGGACTAGGATAAACGAAGAGACCCAGTACTTC
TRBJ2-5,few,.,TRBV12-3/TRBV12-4,CASRWGQETQYF,TGTGCCAGCAGATGGGGGCAAGAGACCCAGTACTTC
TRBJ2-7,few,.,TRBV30,CAWRYRDEQYF,TGTGCCTGGAGATACAGGGACGAGCAGTACTTC
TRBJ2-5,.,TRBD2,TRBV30,CAWSVAGMIQETQYF,TGTGCCTGGAGTGTAGCGGGGATGATTCAAGAGACCCAGTACTTC
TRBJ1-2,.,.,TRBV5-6,CASSFRVGGYTF,TGTGCCAGCAGCTTCAGGGTTGGAGGCTACACCTTC
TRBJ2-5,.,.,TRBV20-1,CSARSRELQETQYF,TGCAGTGCTAGGAGCAGAGAGTTACAAGAGACCCAGTACTTC
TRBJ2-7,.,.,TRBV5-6,CASSHFWPGPRGPFF,TGTGCCAGCAGCCATTTCTGGCCGGGACCTAGGGGTCCCTTCTTC
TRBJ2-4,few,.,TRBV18,CASSSIGTEAVAKNIQYF,TGTGCCAGCTCATCAATCGGGACGGAAGCCGTAGCCAAAAACATTCAGTACTTC
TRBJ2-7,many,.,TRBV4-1,CASSQGFTHPFYEQYF,TGCGCCAGCAGCCAAGGGTTTACGCACCCTTTCTACGAGCAGTACTTC
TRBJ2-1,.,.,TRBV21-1,CASTSGTYNEQFF,TGTGCCAGCACCTCCGGGACCTACAATGAGCAGTTCTTC
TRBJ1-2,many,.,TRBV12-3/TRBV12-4,CASSLRGTYYGYTF,TGTGCCAGCAGTTTAAGGGGGACCTACTATGGCTACACCTTC
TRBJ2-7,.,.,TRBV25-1,CASRDWTDEQYF,TGTGCCAGCAGAGATTGGACAGACGAGCAGTACTTC
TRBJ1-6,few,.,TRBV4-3,CASKINRVKDSPLHF,TGCGCCAGCAAGATCAACAGGGTTAAAGATTCACCCCTCCACTTT
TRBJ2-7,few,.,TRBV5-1,CASSSRDLPYEQYF,TGCGCCAGCAGCTCCCGGGACCTTCCCTACGAGCAGTACTTC
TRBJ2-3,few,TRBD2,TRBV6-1,CASSEGLAGGGWDTQYF,TGTGCCAGCAGTGAAGGGCTAGCGGGGGGAGGTTGGGATACGCAGTATTTT
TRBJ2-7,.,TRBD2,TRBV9,CASSERGDLYEQYF,TGTGCCAGCAGCGAGCGGGGGGACCTCTACGAGCAGTACTTC
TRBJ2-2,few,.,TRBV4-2,CASSQTGSRSVWELFF,TGTGCCAGCAGCCAAACCGGGTCTAGAAGTGTCTGGGAGCTGTTTTTT
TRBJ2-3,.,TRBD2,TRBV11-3,CASSQAGLAGDTDTQYF,TGTGCCAGCAGCCAGGCGGGACTAGCGGGAGACACAGATACGCAGTATTTT
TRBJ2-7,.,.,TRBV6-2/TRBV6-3,CASHRGWGSYEQYF,TGTGCCAGCCACCGGGGTTGGGGCTCCTACGAGCAGTACTTC
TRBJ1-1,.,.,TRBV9,CASSPTGGWNTEAFF,TGTGCCAGCAGCCCAACGGGGGGATGGAACACTGAAGCTTTCTTT
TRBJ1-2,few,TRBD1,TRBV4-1,CASSLPRDSRLSGYTF,TGCGCCAGCAGCCTCCCACGGGACAGTCGACTTAGTGGCTACACCTTC
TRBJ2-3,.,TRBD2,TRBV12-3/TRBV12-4,CASSPTSGGPVNTDTQYF,TGTGCCAGCAGCCCTACTAGCGGGGGCCCAGTGAACACAGATACGCAGTATTTT
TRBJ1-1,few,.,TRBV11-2,CASTTEVNTEAFF,TGTGCCAGCACCACAGAAGTGAACACTGAAGCTTTCTTT
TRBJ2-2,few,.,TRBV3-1,CASSPRKPENTGELFF,TGTGCCAGCAGCCCTCGAAAGCCGGAGAACACCGGGGAGCTGTTTTTT
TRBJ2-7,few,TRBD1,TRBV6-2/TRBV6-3,CASSYHRGTGIDYEQYF,TGTGCCAGCAGTTACCACCGCGGGACAGGGATCGACTACGAGCAGTACTTC
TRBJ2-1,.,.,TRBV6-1,CASSARTVRDNEQFF,TGTGCCAGCAGTGCCCGGACTGTGCGGGACAATGAGCAGTTCTTC
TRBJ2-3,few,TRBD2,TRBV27,CASRIRTSGTTDTQYF,TGTGCCAGCAGGATACGGACTAGCGGGACCACAGATACGCAGTATTTT
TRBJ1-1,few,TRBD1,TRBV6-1,CASSEQQGDTEAFF,TGTGCCAGCAGTGAACAACAGGGGGACACTGAAGCTTTCTTT
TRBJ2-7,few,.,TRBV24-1,CATSDLDFYEQYF,TGTGCCACCAGTGATCTGGACTTCTACGAGCAGTACTTC
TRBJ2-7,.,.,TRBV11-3,CASSSHRFEQYF,TGTGCCAGCAGCTCCCACCGGTTCGAGCAGTACTTC
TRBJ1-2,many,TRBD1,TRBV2,CASKTTGVHGYTF,TGTGCCAGCAAAACAACAGGGGTCCATGGCTACACCTTC
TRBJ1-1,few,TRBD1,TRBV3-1,CASSLDRIYTEAFF,TGTGCCAGCAGCCTGGACAGGATCTACACTGAAGCTTTCTTT
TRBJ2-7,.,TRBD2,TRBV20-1,CSARPLAGGAYEQYF,TGCAGTGCTAGACCCTTAGCGGGGGGTGCCTACGAGCAGTACTTC
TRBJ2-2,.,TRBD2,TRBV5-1,CASSLILAGVNTGELFF,TGCGCCAGCAGCTTGATACTAGCGGGGGTGAACACCGGGGAGCTGTTTTTT
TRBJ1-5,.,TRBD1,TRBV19,CASSLSGGRDQPQHF,TGTGCCAGTAGTCTCTCAGGGGGCCGCGATCAGCCCCAGCATTTT
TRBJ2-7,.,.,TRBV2,CASSEGVRRRSTYEQYF,TGTGCCAGCAGTGAAGGGGTTCGGCGGCGGAGTACCTACGAGCAGTACTTC
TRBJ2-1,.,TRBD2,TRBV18,CASSPGLAGSYNEQFF,TGTGCCAGCTCACCAGGCCTAGCGGGGTCATACAATGAGCAGTTCTTC
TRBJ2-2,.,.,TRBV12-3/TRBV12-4,CASSLWLTGELFF,TGTGCCAGCAGTTTATGGTTAACCGGGGAGCTGTTTTTT
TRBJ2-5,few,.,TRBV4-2,CASSQENSEETQYF,TGTGCCAGCAGCCAAGAGAATAGCGAGGAGACCCAGTACTTC
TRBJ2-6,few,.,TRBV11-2,CASSSEAPQSGANVLTF,TGTGCCAGCAGCTCGGAAGCCCCGCAGTCTGGGGCCAACGTCCTGACTTTC
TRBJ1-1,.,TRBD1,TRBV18,CASSPFGQGDTEAFF,TGTGCCAGCTCACCCTTCGGACAGGGGGACACTGAAGCTTTCTTT
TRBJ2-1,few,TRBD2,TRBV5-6,CASSLDAGGAYNEQFF,TGTGCCAGCAGCTTGGATGCGGGGGGCGCCTACAATGAGCAGTTCTTC
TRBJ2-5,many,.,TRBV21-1,CASSLDRGRRETQYF,TGTGCCAGCAGTCTTGACAGGGGGCGCCGGGAGACCCAGTACTTC
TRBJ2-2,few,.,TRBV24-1,CATSEGWGGELFF,TGTGCCACCAGTGAGGGTTGGGGTGGGGAGCTGTTTTTT
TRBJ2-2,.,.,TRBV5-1,CASSLAPSGELFF,TGCGCCAGCAGCTTGGCCCCTTCGGGGGAGCTGTTTTTT
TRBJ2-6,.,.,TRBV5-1,CASSLTTLSGANVLTF,TGCGCCAGCAGCTTAACCACCCTCTCTGGGGCCAACGTCCTGACTTTC
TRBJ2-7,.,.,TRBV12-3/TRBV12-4,CASSFLPQGGEQYF,TGTGCCAGCAGTTTTTTGCCACAGGGCGGCGAGCAGTACTTC
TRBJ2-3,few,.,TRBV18,CASSPFPSTDTQYF,TGTGCCAGCTCTCCCTTCCCAAGCACAGATACGCAGTATTTT
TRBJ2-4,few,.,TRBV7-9,CASGERDYKNIQYF,TGTGCCAGCGGAGAGAGGGATTACAAAAACATTCAGTACTTC
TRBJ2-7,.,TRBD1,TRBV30,CAWSVGPDRVVYEQYF,TGTGCCTGGAGTGTAGGTCCGGACAGGGTAGTGTACGAGCAGTACTTC